These T cell receptor beta chains were read from a single sample in a study of blood T cell repertoires in COVID-19. Profiled with immunoSEQ multiplex PCR; TCRdb holds only in-frame clones, not every one. The table lists about 250,000 clones, about 89% of them singletons. The specimen was peripheral blood. These receptors were obtained from a woman aged 35 to 49 who had recovered from COVID-19. Both conserved end residues are part of each CDR3. Each record gives: J gene, V gene, clone size, D gene, CDR3 protein, CDR3 DNA. A D gene is named only where the DNA matches it firmly. Clone size, where shown, is once, few, many, or a class for clones that have expanded.

TRBJ2-5,TRBV10-1,-,TRBD2,CASSELSSGETQYF,TGCGCCAGCAGTGAGCTGTCTAGCGGAGAGACCCAGTACTTC
TRBJ2-3,TRBV30,-,TRBD2,CAWSPLAGVADTQYF,TGTGCCTGGAGTCCTTTAGCGGGAGTGGCAGATACGCAGTATTTT
TRBJ2-3,TRBV9,-,-,CASSVEGGSTDTQYF,TGTGCCAGCAGCGTAGAGGGCGGGAGCACAGATACGCAGTATTTT
TRBJ2-7,TRBV10-3,-,TRBD1,CAISRGQGKSHEQYF,TGTGCCATCAGTCGCGGACAGGGGAAATCCCACGAGCAGTACTTC
TRBJ1-2,TRBV4-1,-,-,CASSQEPGIGYGYTF,TGCGCCAGCAGCCAAGAGCCGGGGATCGGCTATGGCTACACCTTC
TRBJ2-7,TRBV9,-,-,CASSVGGGTEQYF,TGTGCCAGCAGCGTAGGAGGCGGGACCGAGCAGTACTTC
TRBJ2-7,TRBV19,-,-,CASSIFPGSYEQYF,TGTGCCAGCAGTATTTTCCCGGGGTCCTACGAGCAGTACTTC
TRBJ2-2,TRBV28,-,-,CASVAVNTGELFF,TGTGCCAGCGTAGCGGTGAACACCGGGGAGCTGTTTTTT
TRBJ2-5,TRBV24-1,-,TRBD1,CATSDSPRQGYVETQYF,TGTGCCACCAGTGATTCCCCGCGACAGGGATATGTAGAGACCCAGTACTTC
TRBJ1-2,TRBV25-1,-,-,CASSDRGGDYGYTF,TGTGCCAGCAGTGATAGGGGGGGCGACTATGGCTACACCTTC
TRBJ1-1,TRBV27,-,-,CASSSRENTEAFF,TGTGCCAGCAGTTCGAGGGAGAACACTGAAGCTTTCTTT
TRBJ1-5,TRBV7-2,-,-,CASSFWETPSNQPQHF,TGTGCCAGCAGCTTCTGGGAGACACCAAGCAATCAGCCCCAGCATTTT
TRBJ2-3,TRBV15,once,TRBD2,CATSVGTSGSVRYF,TGTGCCACCAGCGTCGGGACTAGCGGCTCGGTTAGGTATTTT
TRBJ1-6,TRBV7-2,-,TRBD1,CASSLATGGGLTPLHF,TGTGCCAGCAGCTTAGCGACAGGGGGGGGTTTGACACCCCTCCACTTT
TRBJ1-2,TRBV7-8,-,-,CASSLVEGSSGYTF,TGTGCCAGCAGCTTAGTGGAGGGGAGCTCTGGCTACACCTTC
TRBJ2-1,TRBV18,-,-,CASSPPNEVNEQFF,TGTGCCAGCTCACCACCTAACGAGGTCAATGAGCAGTTCTTC
TRBJ2-3,TRBV9,once,-,CASSAPGLIADTQYF,TGTGCCAGCAGCGCGCCGGGGTTAATCGCAGATACGCAGTATTTT
TRBJ2-1,TRBV3-1/TRBV3-2,once,TRBD2,CASSQGGAGVSSFF,TGTGCCAGCAGCCAAGGGGGAGCGGGAGTCTCCTCGTTCTTC
TRBJ1-2,TRBV11-3,-,-,CASSLEGREGDYGYTF,TGTGCCAGCAGCTTAGAGGGCAGGGAAGGGGACTATGGCTACACCTTC
TRBJ1-6,TRBV5-1,once,TRBD1,CASSSGQYGSPLHF,TGCGCCAGCAGCTCGGGACAGTACGGGTCACCCCTCCACTTT